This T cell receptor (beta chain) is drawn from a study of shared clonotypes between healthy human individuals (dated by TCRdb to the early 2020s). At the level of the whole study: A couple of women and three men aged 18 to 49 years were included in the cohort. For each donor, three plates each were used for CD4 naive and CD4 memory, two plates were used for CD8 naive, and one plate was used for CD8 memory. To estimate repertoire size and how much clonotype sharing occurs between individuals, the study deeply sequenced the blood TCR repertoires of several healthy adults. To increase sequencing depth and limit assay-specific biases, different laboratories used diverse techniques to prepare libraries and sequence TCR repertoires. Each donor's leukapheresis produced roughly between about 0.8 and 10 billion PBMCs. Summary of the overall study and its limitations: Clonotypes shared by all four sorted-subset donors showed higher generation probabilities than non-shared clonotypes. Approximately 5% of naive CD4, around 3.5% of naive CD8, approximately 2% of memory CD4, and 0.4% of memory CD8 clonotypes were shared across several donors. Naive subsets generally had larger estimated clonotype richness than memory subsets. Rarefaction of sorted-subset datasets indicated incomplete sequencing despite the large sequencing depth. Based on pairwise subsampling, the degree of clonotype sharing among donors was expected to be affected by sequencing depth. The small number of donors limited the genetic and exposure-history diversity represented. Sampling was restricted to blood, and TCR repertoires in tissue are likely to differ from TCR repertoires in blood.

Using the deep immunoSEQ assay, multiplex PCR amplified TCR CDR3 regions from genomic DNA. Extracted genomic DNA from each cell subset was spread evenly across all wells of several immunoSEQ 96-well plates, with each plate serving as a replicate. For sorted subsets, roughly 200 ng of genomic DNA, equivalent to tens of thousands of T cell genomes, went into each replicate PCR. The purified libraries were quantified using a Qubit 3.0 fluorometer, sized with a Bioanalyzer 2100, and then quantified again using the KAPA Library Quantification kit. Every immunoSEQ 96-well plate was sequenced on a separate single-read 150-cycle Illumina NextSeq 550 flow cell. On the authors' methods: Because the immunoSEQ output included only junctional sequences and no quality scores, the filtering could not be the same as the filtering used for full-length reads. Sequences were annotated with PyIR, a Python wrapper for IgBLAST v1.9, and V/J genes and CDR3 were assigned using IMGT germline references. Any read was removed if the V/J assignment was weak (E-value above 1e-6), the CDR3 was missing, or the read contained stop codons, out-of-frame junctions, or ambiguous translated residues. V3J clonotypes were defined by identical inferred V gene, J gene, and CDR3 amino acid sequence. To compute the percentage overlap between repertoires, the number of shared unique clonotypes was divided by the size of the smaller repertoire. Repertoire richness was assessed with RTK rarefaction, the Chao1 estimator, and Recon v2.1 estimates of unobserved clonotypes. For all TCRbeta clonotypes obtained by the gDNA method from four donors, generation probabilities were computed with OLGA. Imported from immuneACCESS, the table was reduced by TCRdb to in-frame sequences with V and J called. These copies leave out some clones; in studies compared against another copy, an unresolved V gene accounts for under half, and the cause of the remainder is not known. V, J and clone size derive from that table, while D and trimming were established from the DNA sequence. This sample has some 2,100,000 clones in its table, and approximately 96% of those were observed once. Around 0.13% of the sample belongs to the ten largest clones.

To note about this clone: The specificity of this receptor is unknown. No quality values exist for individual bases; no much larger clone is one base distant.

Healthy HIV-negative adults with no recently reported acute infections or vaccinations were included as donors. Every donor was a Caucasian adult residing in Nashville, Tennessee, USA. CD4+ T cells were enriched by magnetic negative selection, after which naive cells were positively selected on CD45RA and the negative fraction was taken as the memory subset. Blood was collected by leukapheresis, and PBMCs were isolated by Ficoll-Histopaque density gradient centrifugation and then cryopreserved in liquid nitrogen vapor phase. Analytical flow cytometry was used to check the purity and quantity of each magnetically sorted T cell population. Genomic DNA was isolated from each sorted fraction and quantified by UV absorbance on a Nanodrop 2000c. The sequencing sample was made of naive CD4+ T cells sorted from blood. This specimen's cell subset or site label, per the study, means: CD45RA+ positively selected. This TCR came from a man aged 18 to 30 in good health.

The CDR3: CAWALGGTDTQYF. The nucleotide sequence is TGTGCCTGGGCGTTGGGAGGCACAGATACGCAGTATTTT. Here the chain combines TRBV30 and TRBJ2-3, and perhaps TRBD2 as D gene, on 5 matching bases. The germline V gene (reference sequence) yields GTSNPN for CDR1 and SVGIG for CDR2. V and J are truncated by 5 bases and 1 base respectively, leaving an intervening sequence of 10 bases. The CDR3 starts with the cysteine, ends with the phenylalanine, and has 13 residues. Only the CDR3 DNA stays, 39 bases, in frame from base 1.